This T cell receptor (beta chain) was profiled in a study of CD8 T cells in ankylosing spondylitis. This clonotype was detected ten times or more. Antigen specificity is unknown. TCR beta libraries were made by quantitative 5'-RACE with molecular barcodes. TCRdb analysed the 5' RACE reads with MiXCR anew, one entry per CDR3 protein. This sample has around 540,000 distinct CDR3 sequences, with about 13% found just once. The CDR3 runs 14 residues. The V and J ends lost 5 bases and 7 bases, in that order; junction bases with no gene match: 5. The germline V gene has CDR1 SGHDN and CDR2 FVKESK. Notes on the study in general: Within peripheral blood, clones linked to disease were CD8+ and relatively rare. Clones tied to disease were said to be significantly enriched in matched ankylosing spondylitis synovial fluid. There was a TCR beta motif, made of several highly homologous variants, that appeared characteristic of ankylosing spondylitis blood.

V usage is TRBV14 and J usage is TRBJ2-1, with TRBD2 matching 10 bases. The clonotype comes from a male donor with ankylosing spondylitis. The sample comprised blood, either unsorted or a sorted T cell fraction (not recorded which). This chain's CDR3 is CASSVTAGGNEQFF. CDR3 DNA: TGTGCCAGCAGCGTTACAGCGGGGGGGAATGAGCAGTTCTTC.